This TCR beta chain is drawn from a study of cytomegalovirus exposure and HLA in healthy donors. The study, taken as a whole, reports: It was reported that TCR beta sequences correctly inferred the HLA-A and HLA-B alleles for most subjects. Prior analysis indicated that the majority of TCR beta V segments exhibited productivity approximately 87% or approximately 30% of the time.

PCR was performed using 60 Vbeta and 13 Jbeta primers. Original handling: As a later analysis found, there were tens of millions of unique TCR beta chains, of which around 9.9 million were shared. Profiling relied on immunoSEQ multiplex PCR, and the TCRdb table lists in-frame clones only, not all of them. From that table come the V and J calls and clone size; the DNA was used to work out D and trimming. The sample has some 190,000 clones; 77% are singletons. There are 17 residues in the CDR3. Germline loops: CDR1 SGHNT, CDR2 YENEEA. J was trimmed by 2 bases and V by 1 base; bases with no gene match: 8. Concerning this clone: Its matching antigen is unknown.

The material sequenced was PBMCs. The TCR sequence derives from a man aged 18-30 years in good health and CMV-seronegative. The rearrangement links TRBV11-3 to TRBJ2-1, with TRBD2 matching 7 bases. In nucleotides, the CDR3 is TGTGCCAGCAGCTTAGGGGTAGCGGGCCGAGCCTACAATGAGCAGTTCTTC. Protein product: CASSLGVAGRAYNEQFF.